This TCR beta chain was documented in a study of OX40 agonist ivuxolimab in advanced cancers. Study information: Patients took ivuxolimab, an agonistic anti-OX40 (CD134) antibody. Patients were dosed intravenously with ivuxolimab at 0.01 to 10 mg/kg every 2 weeks. The dose-escalation cohort was around 83% male, with a mean age of 60 years, ranging roughly 20 to 80. Study results and limitations: Expanded clones tended on average to be more numerous among CD8+ T cells than CD4+.

The assay was immunoSEQ multiplex PCR, and TCRdb's table has in-frame clones only and misses some. The repertoire holds around 80,000 clones, with roughly 86% as singletons. About this clone: Its matching antigen is unknown.

Sequencing was performed on CD4+ or CD8+ T cells sorted from blood, taken in a trial of the OX40 agonist ivuxolimab. This clonotype was obtained from an adult with an advanced solid tumor such as melanoma, head and neck, liver or kidney cancer.

The CDR3 here is CASSREGLSGSTYEQYF. The CDR3 DNA follows: TGCGCCAGCAGCCGGGAGGGGCTTAGCGGTTCGACCTACGAGCAGTACTTC. This sequence joins TRBV5-1 and TRBJ2-5, with 8 bases identical to TRBD2. The J call may be in error: the DNA end matches TRBJ2-7 better. CDR3 size: 17 residues. CDR1 and CDR2 from the germline V gene are SGHRS and YFSETQ.